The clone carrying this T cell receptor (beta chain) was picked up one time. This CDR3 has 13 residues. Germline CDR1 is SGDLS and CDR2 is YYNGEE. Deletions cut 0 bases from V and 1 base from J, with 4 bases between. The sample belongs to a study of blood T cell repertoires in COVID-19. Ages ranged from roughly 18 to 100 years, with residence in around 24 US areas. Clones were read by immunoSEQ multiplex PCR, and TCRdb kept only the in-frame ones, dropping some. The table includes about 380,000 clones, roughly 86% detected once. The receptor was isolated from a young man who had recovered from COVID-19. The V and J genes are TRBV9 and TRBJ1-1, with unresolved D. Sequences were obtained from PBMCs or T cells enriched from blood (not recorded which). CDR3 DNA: TGTGCCAGCAGCGTAGATCAGAACACTGAAGCTTTCTTT. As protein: CASSVDQNTEAFF.